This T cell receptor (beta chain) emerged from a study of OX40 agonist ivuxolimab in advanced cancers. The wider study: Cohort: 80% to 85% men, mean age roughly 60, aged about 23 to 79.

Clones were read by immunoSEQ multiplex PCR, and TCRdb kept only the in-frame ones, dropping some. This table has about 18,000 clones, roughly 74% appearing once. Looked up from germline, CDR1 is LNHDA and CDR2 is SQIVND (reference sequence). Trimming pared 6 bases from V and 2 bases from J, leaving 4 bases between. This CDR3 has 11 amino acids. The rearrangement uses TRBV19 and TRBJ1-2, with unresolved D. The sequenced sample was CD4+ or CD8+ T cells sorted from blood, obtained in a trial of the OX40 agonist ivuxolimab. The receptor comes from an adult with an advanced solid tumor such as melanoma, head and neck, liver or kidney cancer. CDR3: CASRGNYGYTF. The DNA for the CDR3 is TGTGCCAGTAGGGGAAACTATGGCTACACCTTC.